This TCR beta chain is drawn from a study of blood T cell repertoires in COVID-19 (dated by TCRdb to the early 2020s). Background on the whole study: Samples from collaborators originated in the United States, Italy and Spain and spanned both the acute and convalescent phases of COVID-19. The material from the prospective study consisted of cDNA or gDNA derived from T cells, B-cell-depleted T cells, or PBMCs. The dataset comprised deeply sampled blood TCRbeta repertoires from subjects exposed to, actively infected with, or recovered from COVID-19. The repertoires were released in a freely available public database meant as a resource for research on the immune response to SARS-CoV-2. The samples were drawn from the first 160 participants of the ongoing ImmuneRACE study and from over a thousand subjects provided by 6 global collaborators. Nearly every sample came with metadata listing a de-identified subject ID, COVID-19 status, age in years and sex. Where available, HLA class I and class II types were taken from metadata supplied by the sample provider and were not determined by assay-based typing.

TCRbeta CDR3 regions were amplified from genomic DNA using the immunoSEQ Assay, a bias-controlled multiplex PCR. The published analysis was carried out like this. The number of nucleated cells in each sample was estimated from the amplification of reference gene primers within the assay. Sequence reads were collapsed and filtered to measure the absolute abundance of every unique TCRbeta CDR3 rearrangement. For each sample, productive Simpson clonality was calculated as the square root of Simpson's diversity index over productive rearrangements. Here the immuneACCESS table is served through TCRdb, limited to in-frame sequences with V and J called. Missing clones are a known gap in these copies; in checked studies unresolved V genes cover under half, and the rest lacks a known reason. The D gene and trimming were derived from the DNA, and the V and J assignments and clone size from that table. In this sample the table shows roughly 140,000 clones, roughly nine tenths of which occur a single time. 2% to 3% of the sample is taken by the ten largest.

From its cysteine to its phenylalanine, the CDR3 spans 15 amino acids. The only DNA kept is the CDR3, 45 bases in frame from the first base. The junction carries 13 bases between V and J, which are trimmed by 4 bases and 4 bases respectively. CDR1 and CDR2 (LGHNA, YSLEER) derive from the germline V gene. This clone was observed a single time. Its antigen is unknown. Base quality data are lacking; no much larger clone is found one base away. General findings and caveats noted by the study authors: The quantity of clinical and demographic metadata differed by source and by participant and was supplied without curation.

Each collaborating institution followed its own protocols to collect whole blood in K2EDTA tubes. For TCRbeta analysis, collaborators shipped samples as frozen whole blood, isolated PBMCs, or DNA extracted from either of those sample types. The V and J genes are TRBV4-3 and TRBJ2-2; perhaps TRBD2 is the D gene, with 5 bases matching. The TCR originated in a woman in her sixties or seventies with acute or convalescent COVID-19. The sequenced sample consisted of peripheral blood. The sequenced DNA is TGCGCCAGCAGCCCTAGGACGGGAACCACCGGGGAGCTGTTTTTT. The encoded protein is CASSPRTGTTGELFF.